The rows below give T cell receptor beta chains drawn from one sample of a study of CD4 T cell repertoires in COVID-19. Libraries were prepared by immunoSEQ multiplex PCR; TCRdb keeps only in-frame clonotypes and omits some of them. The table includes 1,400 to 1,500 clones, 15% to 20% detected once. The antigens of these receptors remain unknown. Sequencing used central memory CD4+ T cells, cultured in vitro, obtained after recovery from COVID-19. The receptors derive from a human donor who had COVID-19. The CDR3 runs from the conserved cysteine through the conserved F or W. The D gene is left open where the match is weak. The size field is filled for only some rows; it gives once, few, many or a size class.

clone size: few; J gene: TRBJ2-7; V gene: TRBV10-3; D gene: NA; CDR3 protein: CAISDRAYEQYF; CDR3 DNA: TGTGCCATCAGTGACCGAGCCTACGAGCAGTACTTC
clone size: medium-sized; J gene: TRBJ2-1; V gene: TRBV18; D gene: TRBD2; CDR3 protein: CASSRASGLSYNEQFF; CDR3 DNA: TGTGCCAGCTCACGCGCTAGCGGGTTATCCTACAATGAGCAGTTCTTC
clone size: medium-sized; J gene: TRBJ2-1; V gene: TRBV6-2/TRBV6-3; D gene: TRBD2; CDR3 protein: CASSYHGTSGGYNEQFF; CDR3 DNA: TGTGCCAGCAGTTACCACGGGACTAGCGGGGGTTACAATGAGCAGTTCTTC
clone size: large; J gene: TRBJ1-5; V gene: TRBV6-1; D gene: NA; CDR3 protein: CASSEATGFNQPQHF; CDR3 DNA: TGTGCCAGCAGTGAAGCGACAGGTTTCAATCAGCCCCAGCATTTT
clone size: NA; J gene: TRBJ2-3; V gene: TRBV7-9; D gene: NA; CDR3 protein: CASTKQGSTDTQYF; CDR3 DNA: TGTGCCAGCACCAAACAGGGATCTACAGATACGCAGTATTTT
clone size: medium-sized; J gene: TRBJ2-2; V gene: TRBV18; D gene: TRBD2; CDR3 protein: CASSPRTLAGGPHTGELFF; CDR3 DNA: TGTGCCAGCTCACCAAGGACGCTAGCGGGAGGGCCTCACACCGGGGAGCTGTTTTTT
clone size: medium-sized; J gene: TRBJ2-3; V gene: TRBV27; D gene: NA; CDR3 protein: CASSLSRSKDTQYF; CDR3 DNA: TGTGCCAGCAGTTTATCCAGGTCCAAAGATACGCAGTATTTT
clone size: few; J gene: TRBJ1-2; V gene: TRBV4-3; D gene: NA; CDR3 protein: CASSQEGTLLDYGYTF; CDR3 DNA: TGCGCCAGCAGCCAAGAAGGGACTTTGTTGGACTATGGCTACACCTTC
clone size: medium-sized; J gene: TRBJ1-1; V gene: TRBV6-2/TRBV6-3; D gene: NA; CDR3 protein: CASSYSSGRVTTEAFF; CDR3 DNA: TGTGCCAGCAGTTACTCTAGCGGCAGGGTAACCACTGAAGCTTTCTTT
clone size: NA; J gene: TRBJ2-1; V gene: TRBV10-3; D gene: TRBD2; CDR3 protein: CAISVQLADNEQFF; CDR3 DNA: TGTGCCATCAGTGTACAACTAGCGGACAATGAGCAGTTCTTC
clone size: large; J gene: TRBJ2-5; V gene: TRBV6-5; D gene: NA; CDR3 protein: CASSPGSSQETQYF; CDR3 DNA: TGTGCCAGCAGTCCAGGGTCCTCCCAAGAGACCCAGTACTTC
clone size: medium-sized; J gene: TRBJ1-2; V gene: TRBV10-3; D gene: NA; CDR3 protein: CAIGGEYYGYTF; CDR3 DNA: TGTGCCATCGGCGGGGAATACTATGGCTACACCTTC
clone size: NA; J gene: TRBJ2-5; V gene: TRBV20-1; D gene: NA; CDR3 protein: CSTTRRETQYF; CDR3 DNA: TGCAGTACAACGCGCCGGGAGACCCAGTACTTC
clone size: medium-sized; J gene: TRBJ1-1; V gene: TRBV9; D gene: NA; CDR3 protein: CASSASSEGDVAFF; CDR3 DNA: TGTGCCAGCAGCGCCTCCAGCGAGGGGGACGTAGCTTTCTTT
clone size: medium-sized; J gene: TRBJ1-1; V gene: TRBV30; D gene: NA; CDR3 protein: CAWRRGENTEAFF; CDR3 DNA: TGTGCCTGGAGGAGGGGGGAGAACACTGAAGCTTTCTTT
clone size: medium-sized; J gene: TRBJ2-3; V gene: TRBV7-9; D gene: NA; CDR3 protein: CASTGTGSTDTQYF; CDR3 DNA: TGTGCCAGCACCGGGACGGGTAGCACAGATACGCAGTATTTT
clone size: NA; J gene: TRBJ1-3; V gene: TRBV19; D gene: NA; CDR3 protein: CASSIASGNTIYF; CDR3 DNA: TGTGCCAGTAGTATAGCCTCTGGAAACACCATATATTTT
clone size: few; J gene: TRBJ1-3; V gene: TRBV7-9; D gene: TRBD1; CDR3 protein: CASSRQGTGGYTIYF; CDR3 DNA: TGTGCCAGCAGCCGCCAAGGGACAGGGGGATACACCATATATTTT
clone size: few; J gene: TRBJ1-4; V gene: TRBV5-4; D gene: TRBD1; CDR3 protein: CASGTGEKLFF; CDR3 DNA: TGTGCCAGCGGGACAGGGGAAAAACTGTTTTTT
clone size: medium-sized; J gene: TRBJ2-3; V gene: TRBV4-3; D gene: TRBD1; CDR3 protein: CASSQEMWGQGPDTQYF; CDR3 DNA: TGCGCCAGCAGCCAAGAAATGTGGGGACAGGGGCCAGATACGCAGTATTTT
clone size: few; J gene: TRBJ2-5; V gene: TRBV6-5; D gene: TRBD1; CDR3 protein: CASSRSGQQETQYF; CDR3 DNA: TGTGCCAGCAGTCGCTCGGGACAGCAAGAGACCCAGTACTTC
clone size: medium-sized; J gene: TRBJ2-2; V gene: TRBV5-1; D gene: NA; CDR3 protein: CASSLRGPEAGELFF; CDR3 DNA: TGCGCCAGCAGCCTCCGGGGACCCGAGGCCGGGGAGCTGTTTTTT